Presented here are 24 T cell receptor beta chains from one specimen sequenced in a study of blood T cell repertoires in COVID-19. Some clones are missing from TCRdb's copy, which holds only in-frame ones; the method was immunoSEQ multiplex PCR. The sample records approximately 13,000 clones, 73% being singletons. Specimen: peripheral blood. The receptors here all came from a man between 70 and 80 years old with acute or convalescent COVID-19.

The chain links TRBV7-9 to TRBJ1-5; 8 bases align to TRBD1. Germline CDR1 and CDR2: SEHNR and FQNEAQ (reference sequence). The CDR3 sequence is 15 residues long. J gave up 3 bases and V 1 base, and 2 bases lay outside the gene matches. CDR3: CASSLGDRTNQPQHF. The CDR3 DNA follows: TGTGCCAGCAGCTTAGGGGACAGGACCAATCAGCCCCAGCATTTT.

The V and J genes are TRBV19 and TRBJ2-1; 8 bases are shared with TRBD2. In germline, CDR1 is LNHDA, CDR2 SQIVND (reference sequence). CDR3 length: 19 residues. Trimming removed 0 bases from V and 7 bases from J; junction bases left unmatched: 17. The CDR3: CASSIEDLAGLSQRNEQFF. Here the CDR3 DNA reads TGTGCCAGTAGTATAGAGGATCTAGCGGGTCTTAGTCAGCGGAATGAGCAGTTCTTC.

In this sample, this clone turned up a few times. The chain carries TRBV2 and TRBJ1-4, with D possibly being TRBD1 (5 bases). The germline V gene encodes CDR1 SNHLY and CDR2 FYNNEI. This CDR3 region has 14 residues. V shed 4 bases and J shed 5 bases, with 11 bases lying between them. In DNA, the CDR3 is TGTGCCAGCAGTGTGGAGCGACAGAATGAAAAACTGTTTTTT. Protein: CASSVERQNEKLFF.

V gene TRBV7-2 combines with J gene TRBJ2-1, with 11 bases identical to TRBD2. V shed 3 bases and J 1 base; nucleotides not matched to a gene: 8. CDR1 and CDR2 from the germline V gene are SGHTA and FQGNSA. The CDR3 has 18 residues. The CDR3 is CASSFSGGGDASYNEQFF. The CDR3 DNA sequence: TGTGCCAGCAGCTTTAGCGGGGGGGGTGACGCGTCCTACAATGAGCAGTTCTTC.

J is TRBJ1-3 and V is TRBV2; D gene unclear. This CDR3 is built from 14 residues. Trimming pared 2 bases from V and 10 bases from J, leaving 15 bases between. The germline V gene encodes CDR1 SNHLY and CDR2 FYNNEI. Written as DNA, the CDR3 is TGTGCCAGCAGTGAACGAACAGTCCCTCGGACCATATATTTT. It codes for CASSERTVPRTIYF.

The V and J genes are TRBV7-9 and TRBJ2-7; TRBD2 matches at 7 bases. The CDR3 covers 14 residues. Germline V CDR1 and CDR2: SEHNR, FQNEAQ (reference sequence). V shed 4 bases and J 3 bases; nucleotides not matched to a gene: 6. As DNA, the CDR3 is TGTGCCAGCAGCTCCTCGGCGGGGGTCTACGAGCAGTACTTC. Residues: CASSSSAGVYEQYF.

The J gene is TRBJ2-7, the V gene TRBV10-3, with D maybe TRBD1 (5 bases). V lost 6 bases and J lost 4, with 19 bases in between. The CDR3 is made up of 15 amino acids. Germline V gene sequence: CDR1 ENHRY, CDR2 SYGVKD. CDR3 region: CAIRAPTANLYEQYF. In nucleotides, the CDR3 is TGTGCCATCAGGGCCCCGACAGCCAACCTTTACGAGCAGTACTTC.

The V call is TRBV9, the J call TRBJ1-3; the match to TRBD1 covers 7 bases. This CDR3 spans 15 amino acids. The germline V gene has CDR1 SGDLS and CDR2 YYNGEE. With 5 bases clipped from V and 0 bases from J, the junction kept 5 bases outside the gene matches. The CDR3 reads CASSAGTDSGNTIYF. CDR3 DNA: TGTGCCAGCAGTGCCGGGACAGACTCTGGAAACACCATATATTTT.

The gene calls are TRBV28 and TRBJ2-5; weak D call: TRBD1 (6 bases). The CDR3 is made up of 16 amino acids. Germline CDR1 reads MDHEN; CDR2 reads SYDVKM. V was trimmed by 5 bases and J by 0 bases, leaving 16 bases between them. The CDR3 nucleotides are TGTGCCAGCAGTACAACACAGGGTTCGTACCAAGAGACCCAGTACTTC. This gives the protein CASSTTQGSYQETQYF.

This chain uses TRBV4-1 with TRBJ1-1, with D tentatively TRBD1 (6 bases). The CDR3 consists of 15 residues. Germline-derived CDR1 and CDR2 are MGHRA and YSYEKL. Trimming shortened V by 0 bases and J by 3 bases, and 11 bases separated the two germline ends. The DNA for the CDR3 is TGCGCCAGCAGCCAAGATATACAGGGATACACTGAAGCTTTCTTT. Its protein product is CASSQDIQGYTEAFF.

The chain links TRBV6-1 to TRBJ2-3; a possible D gene is TRBD1 (5 bases). Germline V lookup: CDR1 MNHNS, CDR2 SASEGT. Trimming pared 4 bases from V and 4 bases from J, leaving 21 bases between. This CDR3 region has 17 residues. The CDR3 nucleotides are TGTGCCAGCAGTGGGAGAATAGGCAGGGTAGGCTCAGATACGCAGTATTTT. Protein sequence: CASSGRIGRVGSDTQYF.

The V call is TRBV7-9, the J call TRBJ2-1; perhaps TRBD2 as D (6 bases). The germline gives CDR1 SEHNR, CDR2 FQNEAQ (reference sequence). The CDR3 covers 14 residues. With 3 bases removed from V and 4 bases from J, the gap between germline ends came to 10 bases. The CDR3 sequence: CASSLGGLYNEQFF. The CDR3 DNA reads TGTGCCAGCAGCTTGGGAGGACTGTACAATGAGCAGTTCTTC. Full variable domain (outside the CDR3, taken from reference TRBV7-9 and TRBJ2-1): DTGVSQNPRHKITKRGQNVTFRCDPISEHNRLYWYRQTLGQGPEFLTYFQNEAQLEKSRLLSDRFSAERPKGSFSTLEIQRTEQGDSAMYLCASSLGGLYNEQFFGPGTRLTVL.

CDR3: CATSDGSYEQYF. The CDR3 DNA follows: TGTGCCACCAGTGACGGTTCCTACGAGCAGTACTTC. This sequence joins TRBV24-1 and TRBJ2-7; unclear D gene. Trimming left V 4 bases short and J 1 base short, with 4 bases between. The CDR3 is 12 amino acids. Per germline, CDR1 KGHDR and CDR2 SFDVKD.

This clone is a singleton in its sample. This chain connects TRBV4-3 to TRBJ1-2; weak D call: TRBD1 (5 bases). Trimming took off 3 bases at V and 3 bases at J, with 17 bases between the two ends. This CDR3 region has 16 residues. Germline CDR1 LGHNA, CDR2 YSLEER. The CDR3 spells CASSQGTGWGDYGYTF. The CDR3 coding sequence is TGCGCCAGCAGCCAGGGGACCGGGTGGGGGGACTATGGCTACACCTTC.

The genes are TRBV15 and TRBJ1-5, with D possibly TRBD1 on 5 matching bases. V gave up 1 base and J gave up 3 bases, with 10 bases separating them. CDR3 size: 15 residues. Germline V gene data show CDR1 as LNHNV and CDR2 as YYDKDF (reference sequence). The CDR3 loop reads CATSRGGGINQPQHF. DNA for the CDR3: TGTGCCACCAGCAGAGGGGGGGGGATCAATCAGCCCCAGCATTTT.

J is TRBJ1-1 and V is TRBV19; TRBD1 might be the D (6 bases). The CDR3 consists of 15 residues. Germline V gives CDR1 LNHDA, CDR2 SQIVND (reference sequence). The ends were cut back, 5 bases at V and 1 base at J, with 14 bases in the middle. The CDR3 DNA reads as TGTGCCAGTAGTCCCCCCGGGACACCGAACACTGAAGCTTTCTTT. Amino acid sequence: CASSPPGTPNTEAFF.

This clone has just one count. The genes are TRBV7-9 and TRBJ2-5, with TRBD2 identical over 8 bases. Germline values: CDR1 SEHNR, CDR2 FQNEAQ (reference sequence). CDR3 length: 15 amino acids. Germline trimming cut 7 bases from V and 5 bases from J; bases unmatched to any gene: 12. The CDR3 DNA is TGTGCCAGCACAGGCGGGAGCGGGAGTACTGAGACCCAGTACTTC. It encodes CASTGGSGSTETQYF.

The chain has TRBV15 and TRBJ2-5; D may be TRBD1 (6 bases). Germline-derived CDR1 and CDR2 are LNHNV and YYDKDF (reference sequence). V was pared by 3 bases and J by 5 bases, with 10 bases between. The CDR3 extends over 13 amino acids. The CDR3 loop is CATSSPGAETQYF. CDR3 bases: TGTGCCACCAGCAGTCCAGGGGCTGAGACCCAGTACTTC.

This rearrangement joins TRBV5-4 to TRBJ2-7; 8 bases are a match to TRBD2. Germline lookup yields CDR1 SGHNT and CDR2 YYREEE (reference sequence). V was pared by 3 bases and J by 4 bases, with 9 bases of the junction left unmatched. This CDR3 spans 15 amino acids. The CDR3 DNA sequence: TGTGCCAGCAGCTCGGGGGGACTAGGGGAGTACGAGCAGTACTTC. This sequence encodes CASSSGGLGEYEQYF.

In nucleotides, the CDR3 is TGTGCCAGCAGCTTGTCAGGGGACGGGCAGTACTTC. It is translated as CASSLSGDGQYF. This chain uses TRBV7-8 with TRBJ2-7; the D gene is possibly TRBD1 (6 bases). There are 12 residues in the CDR3. Germline V gene data show CDR1 as SGHVS and CDR2 as FQNEAQ. Trimming removed 3 bases from V and 9 bases from J, with 12 bases in between.

This clone was detected only a few times. The chain is built from TRBV6-1 and TRBJ2-5, with 11 positions matching TRBD2. Germline CDR1 reads MNHNS; CDR2 reads SASEGT. The J segment lost 1 base and the V segment lost 2 bases, leaving 3 bases of the junction unmatched. The CDR3 spans 16 residues. CDR3 sequence (DNA): TGTGCCAGCAGTGAATTAGCGGGGGGGCCCCAAGAGACCCAGTACTTC. Amino acids: CASSELAGGPQETQYF.

This rearrangement joins TRBV7-2 to TRBJ2-3, with 16 bases that match TRBD2. The CDR3 runs to 19 residues. After removal of 5 bases from V and 5 bases from J, the junction contained 13 bases not matched to a gene. Per the germline V gene, CDR1 is SGHTA and CDR2 is FQGNSA. The CDR3 DNA is TGTGCCAGCAGCCCCAGATCCGGGACTAGCGGGGGGGCCAGAGATACGCAGTATTTT. Its translation: CASSPRSGTSGGARDTQYF. The full variable domain, in which reference TRBV7-2 and TRBJ2-3 provide the parts outside the CDR3, is GAGVSQSPSNKVTEKGKDVELRCDPISGHTALYWYRQSLGQGLEFLIYFQGNSAPDKSGLPSDRFSAERTGGSVSTLTIQRTQQEDSAVYLCASSPRSGTSGGARDTQYFGPGTRLTVL.

This clone was seen a single time. The chain has TRBV11-2 and TRBJ1-1; D not resolved. V lost 0 bases, J lost 10 bases, and 9 bases lay in between. The germline V gene encodes CDR1 SGHAT and CDR2 FQNNGV. The CDR3 is 12 residues long. The CDR3 loop is CASSLEVGTAFF. The CDR3 region has the DNA TGTGCCAGCAGCTTAGAGGTCGGTACAGCTTTCTTT.

V gene TRBV2 combines with J gene TRBJ1-1, with 7 bases identical to TRBD1. Trimming took 6 bases from V and 1 from J; bases not matched to a gene: 2. CDR1 is SNHLY, CDR2 FYNNEI, per germline. This CDR3 is 13 amino acids long. CDR3 residues: CASRRTGNTEAFF. The CDR3 coding sequence is TGTGCCAGCAGGCGGACAGGGAACACTGAAGCTTTCTTT.